This T cell receptor (beta chain) was sequenced during a study of T cells and Merkel cell carcinoma outcomes. Study outcomes and limitations: Reportedly, T-cell repertoire with density predicts Merkel cell carcinoma outcomes.

This clone turned up a few times. Its antigen remains unidentified. Method: immunoSEQ multiplex PCR; TCRdb's copy keeps in-frame clones and lacks some. Of 5,500 to 7,000 clones in the sample, about four fifths were seen once. Trimming cost V 0 bases and J 6 bases, with 10 bases left between them. Per germline, CDR1 SGHNT and CDR2 YYREEE (reference sequence). CDR3 size: 14 residues. The TCR comes from a human donor with Merkel cell carcinoma. Some clones in this sample may be carry-over from other donors' samples. Sequences were obtained from tumor tissue from Merkel cell carcinoma. The chain employs TRBV5-4 and TRBJ2-1; no definite D call. The CDR3: CASSLGGFSNEQFF. DNA for the CDR3: TGTGCCAGCAGCTTGGGAGGCTTCAGCAATGAGCAGTTCTTC.